The entry below describes one T cell receptor (beta chain). The antigen it binds to is not known. A read error is possible here, since a much larger clone lies one base away. This entry comes from a study of molecular identifiers for immune sequencing clone quantification (dated by TCRdb to the late 2010s). With respect to the entire study: For a replicate experiment, the RNA from either approximately 20,000 or 100,000 naive CD8 T cells was divided into five aliquots, and four of those aliquots went on to sequencing. CD8 T cells were used in a methods study to benchmark molecular-identifier clustering-based TCR repertoire sequencing (MIDCIRS) and TCR RNA copy counting. What the authors observed across the whole study: In CMV-specific effector cells, clones with more than 20 RNA copies contained over 98% of molecules, whereas in naive cells such clones contained under 1% of molecules. Naive libraries contained spiked-in Jurkat TCR RNA (approximately nine copies' worth), which is not part of the donor repertoire. When barcode sub-clustering was omitted, TCR diversity was inflated by chimeric consensus sequences, with chimeras reaching as high as 47%. Highly expanded clone sizes could be underestimated if identical TCR molecules share a barcode. Modeling gave approximately 3 recovered TCR RNA copies per cell versus around 10 by digital PCR, implying approximately 30% capture efficiency. Spiked-in Jurkat TCR RNA equal to a single cell's worth was reported to be detectable even within 1,200,000 naive CD8 T cells.

The library relied on PCR. Instrument on record: NextSeq 500. Bulk TCR libraries were made following a previously described method, with the TCR primers given in Table S5. The Qiagen AllPrep DNA/RNA kit was used to purify total RNA. Before any analysis, reads coming from multiple sequencing runs of the same library were combined into one pool. Concerning the study's data processing: Reads were retained only if their TCR constant sequence matched exactly, and those retained reads were trimmed to 150 nt and grouped according to their 12-nt molecular barcodes. Reads inside each barcode group were sub-clustered using a 15% Levenshtein threshold, and a quality-weighted consensus sequence was constructed for each RNA molecule. Non-functional sequences were excluded, and lower-count sequences lying one edit away from another sequence were also excluded. On the basis of fitting two negative binomial distributions, barcode sub-clusters with fewer than 20% of the maximum read count were discarded. TCRdb applied fastp at Q25 and MiXCR to the public reads, then kept only in-frame beta chains. Entries are consolidated by CDR3 protein sequence, retaining the most common genes and DNA. It is TCRdb's table, rather than the study itself, that gives the V and J calls and clone size. Within this sample are roughly 93,000 distinct CDR3 sequences, with more than 20% of them counted one time only. Of the sample, roughly 0.76% falls within the top ten clones.

Naive CD8 T cell libraries were made from about 20,000 to 1,000,000 sorted cells using 10%, 30% or 50% of purified RNA. On a BD FACSAria II, naive CD8 T cells were FACS-sorted as CD8+CD4-CCR7+CD45RA+ and collected into RLT Plus buffer. Approximately 9 TCR copies' worth of Jurkat RNA were spiked into about 20,000-1,100,000 naive CD8 T cell samples to test detection sensitivity. CD8 T cells were enriched with RosetteSep CD8+ T Cell Enrichment Cocktail and Ficoll-Paque, followed by ACK red cell lysis. Reading the germline V gene gives CDR1 LGHNT and CDR2 FRNRAP. Its CDR3 holds 17 amino acids, cysteine through phenylalanine. Just the 51-base CDR3 DNA is kept, in frame starting at base 1. Relative to germline, V is 0 bases shorter and J is 2 bases shorter, with 16 bases between their ends.

What was sequenced was naive CD8+ T cells from blood, with Jurkat cell RNA spiked in. Per the publication, the cell subset or site label means: FACS-sorted CD8+CD4-CCR7+CD45RA+ naive T cells. The V and J segments used are TRBV12-5 and TRBJ1-1, with the identity of the D gene unclear. The sequence came from a human donor in good health. Some libraries in this study had Jurkat cell RNA spiked in. The nucleotide sequence reads TGTGCTAGTGGTTTGGTAACGGTGATGACCCGAAACACTGAAGCTTTCTTT. Its protein reads: CASGLVTVMTRNTEAFF.